This TCR beta chain emerged from a study of T cells after yellow fever vaccination. Study in general: Any fraction with a low cell number was prepared using SMART-Seq v4 Ultra Low Input.

Study-wide points: Among primary-vaccination clones, most reappeared after the booster, at 96% for CD4 and approximately 90% for CD8. There was a small share of clonotypes that showed up in both the CD4 and CD8 compartments.

TCRdb re-called the 5' RACE reads through MiXCR, storing one row per CDR3 protein. The sample contains 250,000 or so distinct CDR3 sequences, 6.9% of which appear only once. As regards this clonotype: Its target is unknown.

This receptor was taken from a man younger than 45 who received the YFV17D yellow fever vaccine. The sample was CD4+ T cells sorted from PBMCs, taken 15 days after the yellow fever booster vaccination.

In nucleotides, the CDR3 is TGCAGCGTTGACGGCCTACTAAATGAGCAGTTCTTC. Residues: CSVDGLLNEQFF. J is TRBJ2-1 and V is TRBV29-1; D remains unclear. V lost 3 bases and J 7 bases, leaving 10 bases between the germline ends. CDR3 size: 12 residues. The germline gives CDR1 SQVTM, CDR2 ANQGSEA.